Listed below are T cell receptor beta chains from one sample, sequenced in a study of blood T cell repertoires in COVID-19. Repertoires were generated with immunoSEQ multiplex PCR, while TCRdb's copy carries only in-frame clones and drops some. The sample consists of some 110,000 clones, roughly 82% of them appearing once. Sequenced: peripheral blood. The receptors stem from a man in his sixties with acute or convalescent COVID-19. Each CDR3 is given with its conserved first and last residue. D genes are given only for firm matches. Clone size is not always given. Where it is, it says once, few, many or a class for expanded clones.

D gene: TRBD2; clone size: NA; V gene: TRBV7-9; J gene: TRBJ2-1; CDR3 protein: CASSLSGGRYNEQFF; CDR3 DNA: TGTGCCAGCAGCCTCAGCGGGGGGCGCTACAATGAGCAGTTCTTC
D gene: TRBD1; clone size: NA; V gene: TRBV11-2; J gene: TRBJ2-5; CDR3 protein: CASSFDRGVETQYF; CDR3 DNA: TGTGCCAGCAGCTTCGACAGGGGGGTTGAGACCCAGTACTTC
D gene: NA; clone size: NA; V gene: TRBV6-1; J gene: TRBJ2-1; CDR3 protein: CASSVEGSGSYNEQFF; CDR3 DNA: TGTGCCAGCAGTGTAGAGGGTTCGGGTTCCTACAATGAGCAGTTCTTC
D gene: NA; clone size: NA; V gene: TRBV19; J gene: TRBJ1-3; CDR3 protein: CASSIGAWGSGNTIYF; CDR3 DNA: TGTGCCAGTAGTATTGGGGCATGGGGCTCTGGAAACACCATATATTTT
D gene: TRBD2; clone size: NA; V gene: TRBV30; J gene: TRBJ2-3; CDR3 protein: CAWSVSGGADTQYF; CDR3 DNA: TGTGCCTGGAGTGTTAGCGGGGGCGCAGATACGCAGTATTTT
D gene: NA; clone size: few; V gene: TRBV28; J gene: TRBJ2-7; CDR3 protein: CATEVPGSSYEQYF; CDR3 DNA: TGTGCCACCGAAGTACCGGGGAGCTCCTACGAGCAGTACTTC
D gene: TRBD1; clone size: NA; V gene: TRBV19; J gene: TRBJ2-3; CDR3 protein: CASSIFGTGSTDTQYF; CDR3 DNA: TGTGCCAGTAGTATTTTCGGGACAGGGAGCACAGATACGCAGTATTTT
D gene: TRBD1; clone size: NA; V gene: TRBV19; J gene: TRBJ1-2; CDR3 protein: CASSHSPTGVGYTF; CDR3 DNA: TGTGCCAGTAGTCACTCTCCTACAGGGGTCGGCTACACCTTC
D gene: NA; clone size: NA; V gene: TRBV30; J gene: TRBJ1-5; CDR3 protein: CAWSVQSGGGQPQHF; CDR3 DNA: TGTGCCTGGAGTGTACAAAGCGGCGGAGGTCAGCCCCAGCATTTT
D gene: NA; clone size: NA; V gene: TRBV5-4; J gene: TRBJ2-3; CDR3 protein: CASSFASVLSTQYF; CDR3 DNA: TGTGCCAGCAGCTTTGCCTCCGTCTTGAGTACGCAGTATTTT
D gene: NA; clone size: NA; V gene: TRBV10-3; J gene: TRBJ2-1; CDR3 protein: CAISEMRGSYNEQFF; CDR3 DNA: TGTGCCATCAGTGAAATGCGGGGATCGTACAATGAGCAGTTCTTC
D gene: TRBD1; clone size: few; V gene: TRBV5-1; J gene: TRBJ1-6; CDR3 protein: CASSTGGTNSPLHF; CDR3 DNA: TGCGCCAGCAGTACAGGGGGAACTAATTCACCCCTCCACTTT
D gene: NA; clone size: NA; V gene: TRBV24-1; J gene: TRBJ2-1; CDR3 protein: CATSGAEGYNEQFF; CDR3 DNA: TGTGCCACCAGTGGAGCGGAGGGTTACAATGAGCAGTTCTTC
D gene: NA; clone size: NA; V gene: TRBV10-3; J gene: TRBJ1-6; CDR3 protein: CAISDRTIGSPLHF; CDR3 DNA: TGTGCCATCAGTGACCGGACAATCGGTTCACCCCTCCACTTT
D gene: NA; clone size: NA; V gene: TRBV5-8; J gene: TRBJ1-2; CDR3 protein: CASSLAAGSHGPNYGYTF; CDR3 DNA: TGTGCCAGCAGCTTGGCCGCGGGCAGCCACGGCCCTAACTATGGCTACACCTTC
D gene: NA; clone size: few; V gene: TRBV2; J gene: TRBJ2-2; CDR3 protein: CASSRAGGRKAGELFF; CDR3 DNA: TGTGCCAGCAGTCGTGCAGGAGGAAGAAAAGCCGGGGAGCTGTTTTTT
D gene: TRBD1; clone size: NA; V gene: TRBV28; J gene: TRBJ2-2; CDR3 protein: CASRIRGLAGELFF; CDR3 DNA: TGTGCCAGCAGGATCAGGGGGCTGGCCGGGGAGCTGTTTTTT
D gene: NA; clone size: NA; V gene: TRBV14; J gene: TRBJ2-1; CDR3 protein: CASSRRRGDEQFF; CDR3 DNA: TGTGCCAGCAGCCGGCGGCGCGGGGATGAGCAGTTCTTC
D gene: TRBD2; clone size: NA; V gene: TRBV6-2/TRBV6-3; J gene: TRBJ2-7; CDR3 protein: CASSYLLGLAGVDEQYF; CDR3 DNA: TGTGCCAGCAGTTACCTTTTGGGACTAGCGGGAGTCGACGAGCAGTACTTC
D gene: NA; clone size: NA; V gene: TRBV7-3; J gene: TRBJ2-1; CDR3 protein: CASSPWGGGGDEQFF; CDR3 DNA: TGTGCCAGCAGCCCCTGGGGGGGCGGAGGGGATGAGCAGTTCTTC
D gene: TRBD1; clone size: NA; V gene: TRBV27; J gene: TRBJ1-1; CDR3 protein: CASSITGGTEAFF; CDR3 DNA: TGTGCCAGCAGTATAACAGGGGGCACTGAAGCTTTCTTT
D gene: NA; clone size: NA; V gene: TRBV5-4; J gene: TRBJ2-7; CDR3 protein: CASSLRTVDEQYF; CDR3 DNA: TGTGCCAGCAGCTTGCGTACCGTAGACGAGCAGTACTTC
D gene: NA; clone size: once; V gene: TRBV6-5; J gene: TRBJ1-3; CDR3 protein: CASSYTIGDTIYF; CDR3 DNA: TGTGCCAGCAGTTATACTATAGGGGACACCATATATTTT
D gene: TRBD1; clone size: NA; V gene: TRBV9; J gene: TRBJ1-1; CDR3 protein: CASSVEGQGATEAFF; CDR3 DNA: TGTGCCAGCAGCGTAGAGGGGCAGGGGGCCACTGAAGCTTTCTTT
D gene: TRBD1; clone size: NA; V gene: TRBV5-8; J gene: TRBJ1-1; CDR3 protein: CASSRDRGKGEAFF; CDR3 DNA: TGTGCCAGCAGCCGGGACAGGGGGAAAGGTGAAGCTTTCTTT
D gene: TRBD1; clone size: NA; V gene: TRBV19; J gene: TRBJ1-2; CDR3 protein: CATTRDREHGYTF; CDR3 DNA: TGTGCCACAACCCGGGACAGGGAACATGGCTACACCTTC
D gene: NA; clone size: few; V gene: TRBV29-1; J gene: TRBJ1-2; CDR3 protein: CSVSGLGDYGYTF; CDR3 DNA: TGCAGCGTTTCGGGACTAGGTGACTATGGCTACACCTTC
D gene: TRBD1; clone size: NA; V gene: TRBV5-1; J gene: TRBJ2-7; CDR3 protein: CASSLETGSYEQYF; CDR3 DNA: TGCGCCAGCAGCTTGGAGACAGGGTCCTACGAGCAGTACTTC
D gene: NA; clone size: NA; V gene: TRBV9; J gene: TRBJ2-3; CDR3 protein: CASSVATTSRADTQYF; CDR3 DNA: TGTGCCAGCAGCGTAGCTACGACTAGTCGCGCAGATACGCAGTATTTT
D gene: NA; clone size: few; V gene: TRBV1; J gene: TRBJ1-3; CDR3 protein: CTSREQGWSGNTIYF; CDR3 DNA: TGCACCAGCCGTGAACAGGGATGGTCTGGAAACACCATATATTTT
D gene: TRBD1; clone size: NA; V gene: TRBV14; J gene: TRBJ1-2; CDR3 protein: CASSLDRNYGYTF; CDR3 DNA: TGTGCCAGCAGCTTGGACAGGAACTATGGCTACACCTTC
D gene: NA; clone size: NA; V gene: TRBV7-9; J gene: TRBJ1-4; CDR3 protein: CASSLAGRATEKLFF; CDR3 DNA: TGTGCCAGCAGCTTAGCGGGGAGGGCAACCGAAAAACTGTTTTTT
D gene: NA; clone size: NA; V gene: TRBV15; J gene: TRBJ1-5; CDR3 protein: CATSRDRRGGQPQHF; CDR3 DNA: TGTGCCACCAGCAGAGATCGGAGGGGGGGTCAGCCCCAGCATTTT
D gene: NA; clone size: NA; V gene: TRBV7-9; J gene: TRBJ2-1; CDR3 protein: CASSRGQSHNEQFF; CDR3 DNA: TGTGCCAGCAGCAGGGGACAAAGCCACAATGAGCAGTTCTTC
D gene: TRBD1; clone size: NA; V gene: TRBV6-5; J gene: TRBJ1-1; CDR3 protein: CASSFTGGTEAFF; CDR3 DNA: TGTGCCAGCAGTTTTACAGGGGGCACTGAAGCTTTCTTT
D gene: NA; clone size: few; V gene: TRBV9; J gene: TRBJ2-7; CDR3 protein: CASSVSPSFGAYEQYF; CDR3 DNA: TGTGCCAGCAGCGTTTCCCCCTCATTTGGAGCCTACGAGCAGTACTTC
D gene: TRBD1; clone size: NA; V gene: TRBV24-1; J gene: TRBJ2-2; CDR3 protein: CATSDSRQGAVRELFF; CDR3 DNA: TGTGCCACCAGTGATAGTCGACAGGGAGCCGTCCGGGAGCTGTTTTTT
D gene: TRBD2; clone size: NA; V gene: TRBV6-1; J gene: TRBJ2-1; CDR3 protein: CASSEGRGGIGNEQFF; CDR3 DNA: TGTGCCAGCAGTGAGGGACGGGGGGGGATTGGGAATGAGCAGTTCTTC
D gene: NA; clone size: NA; V gene: TRBV28; J gene: TRBJ2-6; CDR3 protein: CASTKTGANVLTF; CDR3 DNA: TGTGCCAGCACCAAAACTGGGGCCAACGTCCTGACTTTC
D gene: TRBD1; clone size: NA; V gene: TRBV28; J gene: TRBJ2-5; CDR3 protein: CASRSRQGETQYF; CDR3 DNA: TGTGCCAGCAGATCTAGACAGGGAGAGACCCAGTACTTC
D gene: TRBD1; clone size: NA; V gene: TRBV6-5; J gene: TRBJ1-2; CDR3 protein: CASRETGNYGYTF; CDR3 DNA: TGTGCCAGCAGAGAGACAGGGAACTATGGCTACACCTTC
D gene: TRBD1; clone size: NA; V gene: TRBV30; J gene: TRBJ1-1; CDR3 protein: CACDPGTDYTEAFF; CDR3 DNA: TGTGCCTGTGACCCCGGGACAGACTACACTGAAGCTTTCTTT
D gene: TRBD2; clone size: NA; V gene: TRBV6-2/TRBV6-3; J gene: TRBJ2-4; CDR3 protein: CASSFGGYIQYF; CDR3 DNA: TGTGCCAGCAGTTTCGGGGGGTACATTCAGTACTTC
D gene: TRBD1; clone size: NA; V gene: TRBV6-2/TRBV6-3; J gene: TRBJ1-1; CDR3 protein: CASSRDRNTEAFF; CDR3 DNA: TGTGCCAGCAGTCGGGACAGGAACACTGAAGCTTTCTTT
D gene: NA; clone size: once; V gene: TRBV5-5; J gene: TRBJ1-5; CDR3 protein: CASSLLQGGSQPQHF; CDR3 DNA: TGTGCCAGCAGCTTGTTACAGGGAGGGAGTCAGCCCCAGCATTTT
D gene: NA; clone size: NA; V gene: TRBV7-2; J gene: TRBJ1-1; CDR3 protein: CASSVGWSSTKVEAFF; CDR3 DNA: TGTGCCAGCAGCGTCGGATGGAGTTCCACAAAGGTCGAAGCTTTCTTT
D gene: TRBD2; clone size: few; V gene: TRBV29-1; J gene: TRBJ2-7; CDR3 protein: CSVGRLTSGKREQYF; CDR3 DNA: TGCAGCGTGGGGAGGTTGACTAGCGGGAAGAGAGAGCAGTACTTC
D gene: NA; clone size: once; V gene: TRBV10-3; J gene: TRBJ1-2; CDR3 protein: CAISESSTGLYGYTF; CDR3 DNA: TGTGCCATCAGTGAGTCTTCTACAGGGCTCTATGGCTACACCTTC
D gene: TRBD1; clone size: NA; V gene: TRBV6-2/TRBV6-3; J gene: TRBJ1-5; CDR3 protein: CASSYFPNRQGSIQPQHF; CDR3 DNA: TGTGCCAGCAGTTACTTTCCAAATCGACAGGGTTCTATCCAGCCCCAGCATTTT
D gene: TRBD2; clone size: NA; V gene: TRBV7-3; J gene: TRBJ2-1; CDR3 protein: CASSPGLAYNEQFF; CDR3 DNA: TGTGCCAGCAGCCCGGGACTAGCCTACAATGAGCAGTTCTTC
D gene: TRBD2; clone size: once; V gene: TRBV27; J gene: TRBJ2-3; CDR3 protein: CASNGLAGKYF; CDR3 DNA: TGTGCCAGTAATGGACTAGCGGGAAAATATTTT
D gene: TRBD1; clone size: NA; V gene: TRBV9; J gene: TRBJ2-6; CDR3 protein: CASSVVPGQGAGANVLTF; CDR3 DNA: TGTGCCAGCAGCGTAGTGCCGGGACAGGGGGCTGGGGCCAACGTCCTGACTTTC
D gene: NA; clone size: NA; V gene: TRBV29-1; J gene: TRBJ2-5; CDR3 protein: CSVGQAEETQYF; CDR3 DNA: TGCAGCGTTGGACAGGCCGAAGAGACCCAGTACTTC
D gene: NA; clone size: many; V gene: TRBV11-3; J gene: TRBJ2-7; CDR3 protein: CASSSRAGRSYEQYF; CDR3 DNA: TGTGCCAGCAGCTCCCGCGCGGGGAGGTCCTACGAGCAGTACTTC
D gene: NA; clone size: few; V gene: TRBV9; J gene: TRBJ1-5; CDR3 protein: CASSALDSIRPQHF; CDR3 DNA: TGTGCCAGCAGCGCCCTGGACAGTATTCGGCCCCAGCATTTT
D gene: NA; clone size: NA; V gene: TRBV30; J gene: TRBJ1-1; CDR3 protein: CAWSAWDYDTEAFF; CDR3 DNA: TGTGCCTGGAGTGCATGGGACTATGACACTGAAGCTTTCTTT
D gene: NA; clone size: few; V gene: TRBV14; J gene: TRBJ1-6; CDR3 protein: CASSQEGASPLHF; CDR3 DNA: TGTGCCAGCAGCCAAGAGGGGGCTTCACCCCTCCACTTT
D gene: TRBD1; clone size: NA; V gene: TRBV29-1; J gene: TRBJ2-1; CDR3 protein: CSVSRRDRYNEQFF; CDR3 DNA: TGCAGCGTTTCTCGACGGGACAGATACAATGAGCAGTTCTTC
D gene: NA; clone size: NA; V gene: TRBV2; J gene: TRBJ2-1; CDR3 protein: CASSALNEQFF; CDR3 DNA: TGTGCCAGCAGTGCTCTTAATGAGCAGTTCTTC